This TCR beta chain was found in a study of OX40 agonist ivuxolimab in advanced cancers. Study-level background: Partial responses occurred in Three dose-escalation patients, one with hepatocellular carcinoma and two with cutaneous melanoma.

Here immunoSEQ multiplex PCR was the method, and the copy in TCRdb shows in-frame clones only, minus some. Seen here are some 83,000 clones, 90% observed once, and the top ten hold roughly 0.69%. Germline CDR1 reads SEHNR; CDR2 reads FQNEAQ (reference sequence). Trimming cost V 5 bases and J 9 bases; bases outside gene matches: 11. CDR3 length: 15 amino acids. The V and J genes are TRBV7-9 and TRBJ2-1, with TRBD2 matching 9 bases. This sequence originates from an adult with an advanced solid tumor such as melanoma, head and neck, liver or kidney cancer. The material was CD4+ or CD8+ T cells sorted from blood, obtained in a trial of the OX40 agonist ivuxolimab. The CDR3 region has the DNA TGTGCCAGCAGCCCACTGGGCGGGAGGGCCCGTGAGCAGTTCTTC. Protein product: CASSPLGGRAREQFF. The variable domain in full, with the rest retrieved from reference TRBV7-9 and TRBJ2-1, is DTGVSQNPRHKITKRGQNVTFRCDPISEHNRLYWYRQTLGQGPEFLTYFQNEAQLEKSRLLSDRFSAERPKGSFSTLEIQRTEQGDSAMYLCASSPLGGRAREQFFGPGTRLTVL.